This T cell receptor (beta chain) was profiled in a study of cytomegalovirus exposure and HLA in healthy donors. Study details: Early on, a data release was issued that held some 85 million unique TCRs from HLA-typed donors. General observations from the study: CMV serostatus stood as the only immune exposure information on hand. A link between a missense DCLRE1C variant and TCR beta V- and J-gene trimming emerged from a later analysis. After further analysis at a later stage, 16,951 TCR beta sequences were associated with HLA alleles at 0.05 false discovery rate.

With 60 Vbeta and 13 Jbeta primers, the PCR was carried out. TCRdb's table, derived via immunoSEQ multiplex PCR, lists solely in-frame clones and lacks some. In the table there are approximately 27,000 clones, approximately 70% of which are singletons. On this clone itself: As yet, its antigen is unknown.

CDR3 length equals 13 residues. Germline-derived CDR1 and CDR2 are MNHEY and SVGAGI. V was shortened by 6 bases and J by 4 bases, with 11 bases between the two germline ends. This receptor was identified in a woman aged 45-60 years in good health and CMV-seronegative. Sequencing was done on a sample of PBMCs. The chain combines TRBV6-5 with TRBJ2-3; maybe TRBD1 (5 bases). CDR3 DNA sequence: TGTGCCAGCAGCCTAAAGGGGTCAGATACGCAGTATTTT. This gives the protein CASSLKGSDTQYF.